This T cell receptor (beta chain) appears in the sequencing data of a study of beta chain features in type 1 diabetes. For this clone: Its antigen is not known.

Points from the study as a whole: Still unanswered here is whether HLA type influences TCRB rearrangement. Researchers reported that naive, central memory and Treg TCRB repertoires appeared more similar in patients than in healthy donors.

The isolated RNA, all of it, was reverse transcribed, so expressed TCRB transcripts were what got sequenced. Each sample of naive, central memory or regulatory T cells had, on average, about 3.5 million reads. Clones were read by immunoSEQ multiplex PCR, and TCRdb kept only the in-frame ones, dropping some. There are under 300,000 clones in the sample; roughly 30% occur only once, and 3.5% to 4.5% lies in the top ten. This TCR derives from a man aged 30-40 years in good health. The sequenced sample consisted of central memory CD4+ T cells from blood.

The CDR3 reads CASSLSTAAGASTDTQYF. Written as DNA, the CDR3 is TGCGCCAGCAGCTTGAGTACGGCTGCGGGGGCCAGCACAGATACGCAGTATTTT. This rearrangement joins TRBV5-1 to TRBJ2-3, with D tentatively TRBD2 (7 bases). The CDR3 has 18 amino acids. CDR1 and CDR2 (germline): SGHRS, YFSETQ. Between the trimmed V and J ends, which lost 1 base and 0 bases, there was a span of 18 bases.